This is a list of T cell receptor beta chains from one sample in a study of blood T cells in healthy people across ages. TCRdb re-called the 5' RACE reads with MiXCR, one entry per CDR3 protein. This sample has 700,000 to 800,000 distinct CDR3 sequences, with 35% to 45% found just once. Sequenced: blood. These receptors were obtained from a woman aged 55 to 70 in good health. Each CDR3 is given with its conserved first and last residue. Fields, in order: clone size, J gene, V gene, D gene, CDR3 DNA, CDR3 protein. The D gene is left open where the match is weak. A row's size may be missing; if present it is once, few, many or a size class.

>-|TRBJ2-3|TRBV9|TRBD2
TGTGCCAGCAGCGTAGGTCTAGCGGGGGCTACTAGCACAGATACGCAGTATTTT
CASSVGLAGATSTDTQYF
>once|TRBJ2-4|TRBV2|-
TGTGCCAGCATACTCACAGGATTTGGAGCCAAAAACATTCAGTACTTC
CASILTGFGAKNIQYF
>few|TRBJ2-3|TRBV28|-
TGTGCCAGCAGTTTCCTCGGGTTCCTCACAGATACGCAGTATTTT
CASSFLGFLTDTQYF
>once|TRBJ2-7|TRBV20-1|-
TGCAGTGCTAGGTCCCTACAGGGCACCTACGAGCAGTACTTC
CSARSLQGTYEQYF
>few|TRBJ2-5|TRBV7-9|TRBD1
TGTGCCAGCAGCATCCCTCTGGGACAGGGTGGAGAGACCCAGTACTTC
CASSIPLGQGGETQYF
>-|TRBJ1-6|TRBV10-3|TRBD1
TGTGCCATCAGTGAGCCGGGACAGGGTGTCTATAATTCACCCCTCCACTTT
CAISEPGQGVYNSPLHF
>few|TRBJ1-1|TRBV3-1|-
TGTGCCAGCAGCCAAGGGTCCAAGGAAGCTTTCTTT
CASSQGSKEAFF
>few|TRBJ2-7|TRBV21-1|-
TGTGCCAGCAGCAATGGACGGCGGACTACCTACGAGCAGTACTTC
CASSNGRRTTYEQYF
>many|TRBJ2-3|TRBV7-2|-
TGTGCCAGCACGGAAAACACAGATACGCAGTATTTT
CASTENTDTQYF
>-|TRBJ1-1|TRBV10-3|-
TGTGCCATCAGTGTACAGAACACTGAAGCTTTCTTT
CAISVQNTEAFF
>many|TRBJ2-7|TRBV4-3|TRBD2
TGCGCCAGCAGCCAAGAGAGAACTAGCGAGTCCTACGAGCAGTACTTC
CASSQERTSESYEQYF
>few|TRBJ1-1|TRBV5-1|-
TGCGCCAGCAGCCCGGGCGAGGGCGGGAACACTGAAGCTTTCTTT
CASSPGEGGNTEAFF
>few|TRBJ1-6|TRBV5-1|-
TGCGCCAGCAGGGGCGGCAGCTCCTATAATTCACCCCTCCACTTT
CASRGGSSYNSPLHF
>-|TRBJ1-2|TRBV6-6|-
TGCGCCAGCAGTCTAGAGGGGACGCTCTATGGCTACACCTTC
CASSLEGTLYGYTF
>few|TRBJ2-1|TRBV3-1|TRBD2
TGTGCCAGCAGCCAAGGAGCGACTAGCGGTGATGAGCAGTTCTTC
CASSQGATSGDEQFF
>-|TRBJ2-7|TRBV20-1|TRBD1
TGCAGTTCGAGGACAGGGGGCTCCTACGAGCAGTACTTC
CSSRTGGSYEQYF
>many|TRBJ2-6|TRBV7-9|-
TGTGCCAGCAGCTTGGGGGTTGGGGCCAACGTCCTGACTTTC
CASSLGVGANVLTF
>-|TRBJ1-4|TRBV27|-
TGTGCCAGCAGGGGCGGCCTCGGCCCAATGGGAAAACTGTTTTTT
CASRGGLGPMGKLFF
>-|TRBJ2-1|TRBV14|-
TGTGCCAGCAGCCAACCCCCGCCGCGCGCCTACAATGAGCAGTTCTTC
CASSQPPPRAYNEQFF
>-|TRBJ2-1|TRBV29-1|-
TGCAGCGTTAAGTTCCAGGAAGAGACCCAGTTCTTC
CSVKFQEETQFF
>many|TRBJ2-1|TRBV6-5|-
TGTGCCAGCAGTTACTCCCCAGACTCCTACAATGAGCAGTTCTTC
CASSYSPDSYNEQFF
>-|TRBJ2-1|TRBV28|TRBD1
TGTGCCAGCTATGGGACAGGGGCCTACAATGAGCAGTTCTTC
CASYGTGAYNEQFF
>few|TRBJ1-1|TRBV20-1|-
TGCAGTGCTAGAGATCCAGATCCGAGCACTGAAGCTTTCTTT
CSARDPDPSTEAFF
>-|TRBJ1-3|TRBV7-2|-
TGTGCCAGCAGCTTAGGACTGGATGGAAACACCATATATTTT
CASSLGLDGNTIYF
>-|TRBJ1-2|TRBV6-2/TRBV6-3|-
TGTGCCAGCAGTGAGGGGCTATATGGCTACACCTTC
CASSEGLYGYTF
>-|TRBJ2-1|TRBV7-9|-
TGTGCCAGTGGCCAAGAAGGTTACAATGAGCAGTTCTTC
CASGQEGYNEQFF
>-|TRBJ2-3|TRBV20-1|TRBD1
TGCAGTGCTAGTACAGTCGACCGGGACAGTGGTCCAAGCACAGATACGCAGTATTTT
CSASTVDRDSGPSTDTQYF
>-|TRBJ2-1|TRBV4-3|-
TGCGCCAGCAGCCAACTTAGCGGCTCCCACAATGAGCAGTTCTTC
CASSQLSGSHNEQFF
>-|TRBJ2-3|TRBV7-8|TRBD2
TGTGCCAGCAGCGAGCGGGACTCATCAGATACGCAGTATTTT
CASSERDSSDTQYF
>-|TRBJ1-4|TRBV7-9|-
TGTGCCAGCAGCCCGAGGGAGGGTGAAAAACTGTTTTTT
CASSPREGEKLFF
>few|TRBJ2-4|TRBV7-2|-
TGTGCCAGCAGCTTCAGCGGAGACAACATTCAGTACTTC
CASSFSGDNIQYF
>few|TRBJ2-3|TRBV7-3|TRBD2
TGTGCCAGCAGCTTAACCGGGGGACTAGCGGAGGGGGATACGCAGTATTTT
CASSLTGGLAEGDTQYF
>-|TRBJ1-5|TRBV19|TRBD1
TGTGCCACTAAGACAGGGACCAATCAGCCCCAGCATTTT
CATKTGTNQPQHF
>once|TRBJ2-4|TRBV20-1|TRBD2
TGCAGTGCTAGGCTGATTTTAGCGGGAGCCTTAGCCAAAAACATTCAGTACTTC
CSARLILAGALAKNIQYF
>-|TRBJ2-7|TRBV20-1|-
TGCAGTGCTAGAGCGGGCCTCCCCAATAGCGGCTACGAGCAGTACTTC
CSARAGLPNSGYEQYF